A selection of T cell receptor beta chains follows, all from one sample in a study of monozygotic twins with inflammatory bowel disease. TCRdb reprocessed the 5' RACE reads and reports one entry per CDR3 protein, with no DNA. The repertoire shows some 190,000 distinct CDR3 sequences; the top ten hold about 8%. The specimen was blood. Every receptor here comes from a human donor with ulcerative colitis or Crohn's disease, or a healthy co-twin of an affected twin (not recorded which). CDR3s include the opening cysteine and the closing phenylalanine or tryptophan. Each record gives: J gene, V gene, CDR3 protein.

J gene: TRBJ1-4; V gene: TRBV27; CDR3 protein: CASSGRGNEKLFF
J gene: TRBJ1-2; V gene: TRBV15; CDR3 protein: CATSPERRGAPGYTF
J gene: TRBJ2-3; V gene: TRBV11-2; CDR3 protein: CASSLDPPGVGGDTDTQYF
J gene: TRBJ2-5; V gene: TRBV11-2; CDR3 protein: CASSLGYSSFVRDGETQYF
J gene: TRBJ2-2; V gene: TRBV5-5; CDR3 protein: CASTHLQGLNTGELFF
J gene: TRBJ1-1; V gene: TRBV5-1; CDR3 protein: CASSTGTTNTEAFF
J gene: TRBJ2-2; V gene: TRBV28; CDR3 protein: CASRRDSKVGELFF
J gene: TRBJ1-2; V gene: TRBV24-1; CDR3 protein: CATSEGGQGAYGYTF
J gene: TRBJ2-7; V gene: TRBV7-2; CDR3 protein: CASSLIDGTYEQYF
J gene: TRBJ2-2; V gene: TRBV28; CDR3 protein: CASSFTGELFF
J gene: TRBJ2-7; V gene: TRBV5-1; CDR3 protein: CASSLETPGRAGEQYF
J gene: TRBJ1-5; V gene: TRBV12-3/TRBV12-4; CDR3 protein: CASSLAQVTINQPQHF
J gene: TRBJ1-5; V gene: TRBV30; CDR3 protein: CAWSASDSNQPQHF
J gene: TRBJ2-4; V gene: TRBV20-1; CDR3 protein: CSARDTQKNMQYF
J gene: TRBJ2-2; V gene: TRBV7-9; CDR3 protein: CASSFPGGMNTGELFF
J gene: TRBJ2-5; V gene: TRBV7-6; CDR3 protein: CASSLDSLGTQYF
J gene: TRBJ2-7; V gene: TRBV12-3/TRBV12-4; CDR3 protein: CASSSLRASYEQYF
J gene: TRBJ2-5; V gene: TRBV5-1; CDR3 protein: CASSRTGTSGRAGETQYF
J gene: TRBJ2-1; V gene: TRBV4-3; CDR3 protein: CASSQEAGPTHEQFF
J gene: TRBJ2-1; V gene: TRBV10-3; CDR3 protein: CAISESSGSYNEQFF
J gene: TRBJ2-2; V gene: TRBV7-2; CDR3 protein: CASSLGPGELFF
J gene: TRBJ2-1; V gene: TRBV11-2; CDR3 protein: CASSPPTSGRSNEQFF
J gene: TRBJ2-7; V gene: TRBV7-2; CDR3 protein: CASNLAQSSYEQYF
J gene: TRBJ2-3; V gene: TRBV7-9; CDR3 protein: CASSLDEADTQYF
J gene: TRBJ2-1; V gene: TRBV5-1; CDR3 protein: CASSLGGRGYNEQFF
J gene: TRBJ2-2; V gene: TRBV2; CDR3 protein: CASSVVPGQGNGNTGELFF
J gene: TRBJ2-3; V gene: TRBV2; CDR3 protein: CASRPPGQGWDTQYF
J gene: TRBJ2-7; V gene: TRBV6-1; CDR3 protein: CASSLGTSRSYEQYF
J gene: TRBJ1-6; V gene: TRBV6-2/TRBV6-3; CDR3 protein: CASSYPQGSITTDYNSPLHF
J gene: TRBJ2-1; V gene: TRBV12-3/TRBV12-4; CDR3 protein: CASTLRAGGPNEQFF
J gene: TRBJ1-5; V gene: TRBV7-9; CDR3 protein: CASSRTTQLGDQPQHF